Listed below are T cell receptor beta chains from one sample, sequenced in a study of T cells in Graves' hyperthyroidism and ophthalmopathy. TCRdb re-analysed the multiplex PCR reads in MiXCR, keeping a single row per CDR3 protein. The sample holds 300,000 to 450,000 distinct CDR3 sequences; about a sixth are singletons and the top ten take about 30%. Sample: blood. These receptor sequences come from a woman under 30 with Graves' hyperthyroidism that later progressed to Graves' ophthalmopathy. The CDR3 runs from the conserved cysteine through the conserved F or W. Each record gives: CDR3 protein, CDR3 DNA, J gene, D gene, V gene, clone size. D genes are given only for firm matches. Rows may omit the clone size; those that give it use once, few, many or a size class.

CDR3: CASSLAWGRGNTIYF; DNA: TGCGCCAGCAGCTTGGCCTGGGGGAGAGGAAACACCATATATTTT; J: TRBJ1-3; D: NA; V: TRBV5-1; size: few
CDR3: CASSLQLAGGEQYF; DNA: TGTGCCAGCAGCTTGCAACTAGCGGGAGGGGAGCAGTACTTC; J: TRBJ2-7; D: TRBD2; V: TRBV7-9; size: NA
CDR3: CSAEGSGTEAFF; DNA: TGCAGTGCCGAGGGCTCCGGGACTGAAGCTTTCTTT; J: TRBJ1-1; D: NA; V: TRBV20-1; size: many
CDR3: CASGLAGGMYNEQFF; DNA: TGTGCCAGCGGGCTAGCGGGAGGGATGTACAATGAGCAGTTCTTC; J: TRBJ2-1; D: TRBD2; V: TRBV7-9; size: medium-sized
CDR3: CASSLVPLSNTEAFF; DNA: TGTGCCAGCAGCTTAGTCCCGCTCTCGAACACTGAAGCTTTCTTT; J: TRBJ1-1; D: NA; V: TRBV7-2; size: many
CDR3: CASSPGGRTEAFF; DNA: TGTGCCAGCAGTCCCGGGGGAAGAACTGAAGCTTTCTTT; J: TRBJ1-1; D: NA; V: TRBV27; size: many
CDR3: CASSGTWTSGRVYEQYF; DNA: TGTGCCAGCAGTGGAACTTGGACTAGCGGGAGGGTATACGAGCAGTACTTC; J: TRBJ2-7; D: TRBD2; V: TRBV6-1; size: many
CDR3: CASSQERVAKNIQYF; DNA: TGTGCCAGCAGCCAAGAAAGGGTGGCCAAAAACATTCAGTACTTC; J: TRBJ2-4; D: NA; V: TRBV3-1; size: few
CDR3: CASSRERGDYNEQFF; DNA: TGTGCCAGCAGCCGAGAGCGGGGGGACTACAATGAGCAGTTCTTC; J: TRBJ2-1; D: TRBD2; V: TRBV6-1; size: NA
CDR3: CASSLAGTTYEQYF; DNA: TGTGCCAGCAGTCTAGCGGGAACCACCTACGAGCAGTACTTC; J: TRBJ2-7; D: TRBD2; V: TRBV12-3/TRBV12-4; size: many
CDR3: CASSLTGTGPNTEAFF; DNA: TGTGCCAGCAGTCTCACCGGGACAGGGCCGAACACTGAAGCTTTCTTT; J: TRBJ1-1; D: TRBD1; V: TRBV2; size: few
CDR3: CASRQGGTDTQYF; DNA: TGTGCCAGTAGACAGGGTGGGACAGATACGCAGTATTTT; J: TRBJ2-3; D: NA; V: TRBV19; size: few
CDR3: CASSRGSRTDYRGELFF; DNA: TGCGCCAGCAGCCGGGGATCTCGGACGGATTACAGGGGGGAGCTGTTTTTT; J: TRBJ2-2; D: NA; V: TRBV4-1; size: NA
CDR3: CASRDRQKTSYEQYF; DNA: TGTGCCAGCAGGGACAGGCAAAAAACGTCCTACGAGCAGTACTTC; J: TRBJ2-7; D: TRBD1; V: TRBV2; size: many
CDR3: CASTSLGRVPTNYGYTF; DNA: TGTGCCAGCACCTCCTTGGGCAGGGTCCCCACTAACTATGGCTACACCTTC; J: TRBJ1-2; D: NA; V: TRBV7-9; size: NA
CDR3: CASSRTGTVYEQYF; DNA: TGCGCCAGCAGCCGCACCGGGACAGTCTACGAGCAGTACTTC; J: TRBJ2-7; D: TRBD1; V: TRBV4-1; size: NA
CDR3: CASSRRPHSTDTQYF; DNA: TGTGCCAGTAGCCGGAGGCCCCATAGCACAGATACGCAGTATTTT; J: TRBJ2-3; D: NA; V: TRBV19; size: few
CDR3: CASSPNGNEQFF; DNA: TGTGCCAGCAGCCCGAATGGTAATGAGCAGTTCTTC; J: TRBJ2-1; D: NA; V: TRBV7-2; size: many
CDR3: CAWSKGGNTGELFF; DNA: TGTGCCTGGAGTAAGGGGGGCAACACCGGGGAGCTGTTTTTT; J: TRBJ2-2; D: NA; V: TRBV30; size: many
CDR3: CASSGLAGYGYTF; DNA: TGTGCCAGCAGCGGTCTGGCGGGCTATGGCTACACCTTC; J: TRBJ1-2; D: NA; V: TRBV7-2; size: many
CDR3: CAISDPWGFYNEQFF; DNA: TGTGCCATCAGTGACCCTTGGGGCTTCTACAATGAGCAGTTCTTC; J: TRBJ2-1; D: NA; V: TRBV10-3; size: many
CDR3: CSVAIPGQGSGYTF; DNA: TGCAGCGTCGCGATTCCGGGACAGGGATCCGGCTACACCTTC; J: TRBJ1-2; D: TRBD1; V: TRBV29-1; size: few
CDR3: CASSPRASGTSTDTQYF; DNA: TGCGCCAGCAGCCCACGTGCTAGCGGGACCTCTACAGATACGCAGTATTTT; J: TRBJ2-3; D: TRBD2; V: TRBV5-1; size: many
CDR3: CSANGLAGARWTADTQYF; DNA: TGCAGTGCTAATGGACTAGCGGGAGCCCGCTGGACCGCAGATACGCAGTATTTT; J: TRBJ2-3; D: TRBD2; V: TRBV20-1; size: many
CDR3: CATGANTGELFF; DNA: TGTGCCACGGGAGCGAACACCGGGGAGCTGTTTTTT; J: TRBJ2-2; D: NA; V: TRBV19; size: NA